Below, 31 T cell receptor beta chains from the same sample are listed, as sequenced in a study of blood T cell repertoires in COVID-19. Repertoires were generated with immunoSEQ multiplex PCR, while TCRdb's copy carries only in-frame clones and drops some. This table holds about 230,000 clones, about 88% found once. What was sequenced was peripheral blood. The receptors shown here come from a man in his forties or fifties with acute or convalescent COVID-19.

This clone was seen just once. The rearrangement joins TRBV30 to TRBJ1-2, with 10 bases lining up with TRBD1. The CDR3 extends over 14 amino acids. From germline, CDR1 is GTSNPN and CDR2 SVGIG (reference sequence). The V gene end was trimmed by 4 bases and the J gene end by 7 bases; junction bases not matched to a gene: 9. Here the CDR3 reads CAWNPGTGDLGYTF. The CDR3, as DNA: TGTGCCTGGAATCCCGGGACAGGGGATCTTGGCTACACCTTC.

In regard to this clone: This same CDR3 is encoded by further DNA sequences in the sample. This chain uses TRBV5-1 with TRBJ1-6; D gene unclear. CDR1 SGHRS and CDR2 YFSETQ come from the germline V gene. V was cut by 0 bases and J by 0 bases, with 4 bases left in between. This CDR3 region has 15 residues. Written as DNA, the CDR3 is TGCGCCAGCAGCTTGGACAGCTCCTATAATTCACCCCTCCACTTT. It translates to CASSLDSSYNSPLHF. The full variable domain, with the rest looked up from reference TRBV5-1 and TRBJ1-6, is KAGVTQTPRYLIKTRGQQVTLSCSPISGHRSVSWYQQTPGQGLQFLFEYFSETQRNKGNFPGRFSGRQFSNSRSEMNVSTLELGDSALYLCASSLDSSYNSPLHFGNGTRLTVT.

The chain combines TRBV10-3 with TRBJ2-2; D is undetermined. The V and J ends lost 0 bases and 6 bases respectively, with 8 bases between them. Looked up from germline, CDR1 is ENHRY and CDR2 is SYGVKD. This CDR3 has 14 residues. The CDR3 spells CAISESTGSGELFF. The CDR3 region has the DNA TGTGCCATCAGTGAGTCGACTGGGTCCGGGGAGCTGTTTTTT.

The chain is built from TRBV20-1 and TRBJ2-1, with a tentative D call TRBD1 (5 bases). The CDR3 is 15 residues long. V was trimmed by 3 bases and J by 2 bases, leaving 14 bases between them. Germline V lookup: CDR1 DFQATT, CDR2 SNEGSKA (reference sequence). The CDR3: CSASPRVGAYNEQFF. As DNA, the CDR3 is TGCAGTGCTAGTCCCAGGGTAGGGGCCTACAATGAGCAGTTCTTC.

This chain joins TRBV5-1 and TRBJ1-5; D unclear. V lost 4 bases and J 3 bases, leaving 11 bases between the germline ends. The CDR3 has 14 residues. Germline V gene sequence: CDR1 SGHRS, CDR2 YFSETQ. The DNA of the CDR3 is TGCGCCAGCAGCCCCACCGGTCCCAATCAGCCCCAGCATTTT. It encodes CASSPTGPNQPQHF.

The CDR3 loop reads CASSSGTANTEAFF. CDR3 bases: TGCGCCAGCAGCTCCGGGACAGCGAACACTGAAGCTTTCTTT. The rearrangement joins TRBV5-1 to TRBJ1-1, with 7 positions matching TRBD1. Looked up from germline, CDR1 is SGHRS and CDR2 is YFSETQ. V shed 3 bases and J 1 base; nucleotides not matched to a gene: 3. The CDR3 extends over 14 amino acids.

This chain links TRBV7-7 with TRBJ2-2; D is unclear. CDR3 size: 14 residues. V was cut by 1 base and J by 6 bases, with 9 bases left in between. CDR1 is SSHAT, CDR2 FNYEAQ, per germline (reference sequence). Here the CDR3 DNA reads TGTGCCAGCAGCTTAGATAGCTGGGCCGGGGAGCTGTTTTTT. It specifies CASSLDSWAGELFF.

The chain joins TRBV4-2 to TRBJ1-1; D unresolved. The CDR3 contains 17 residues. Germline CDR1 LGHNA, CDR2 YNFKEQ. V was cut by 1 base and J by 0 bases, with 15 bases left in between. CDR3 in amino acids: CASSQVSGVLMNTEAFF. The CDR3, as DNA: TGTGCCAGCAGCCAAGTATCGGGTGTGCTCATGAACACTGAAGCTTTCTTT.

The rearrangement links TRBV2 to TRBJ1-5; unclear D gene. The CDR3 extends over 15 amino acids. The V end lost 5 bases, the J end lost 3 bases, and 14 bases lay between the germline ends. CDR1 and CDR2 from the germline V gene are SNHLY and FYNNEI. CDR3 sequence reads: CASSTYGIPNQPQHF. CDR3 sequence (DNA): TGTGCCAGCAGTACTTACGGGATCCCCAATCAGCCCCAGCATTTT.

The V call is TRBV9, the J call TRBJ2-7, with D possibly being TRBD2 (5 bases). The CDR3 contains 16 residues. V lost 0 bases and J lost 4, with 17 bases in between. Per the germline V gene, CDR1 is SGDLS and CDR2 is YYNGEE. The CDR3 is CASSVGGSSRPYEQYF. The CDR3 nucleotides are TGTGCCAGCAGCGTAGGCGGGTCCTCCCGACCTTACGAGCAGTACTTC.

The chain recombines TRBV7-3 with TRBJ1-1; 7 bases map to TRBD1. Germline V gives CDR1 SGHTA, CDR2 FQGTGA. The CDR3 is made up of 14 amino acids. V shed 4 bases and J 4 bases; nucleotides not matched to a gene: 6. The CDR3 region is CASSSTGLGTEAFF. CDR3 bases: TGTGCCAGCAGCTCGACAGGGTTGGGCACTGAAGCTTTCTTT.

This clone was seen just once. The chain is built from TRBV5-6 and TRBJ1-5, with 7 bases matching TRBD1. Germline V gene data show CDR1 as SGHDT and CDR2 as YYEEEE. The CDR3 is 15 amino acids. V dropped 2 bases and J dropped 2; count of bases not matched to a gene: 4. CDR3 region: CASSLGTVGNQPQHF. The CDR3 nucleotides read TGTGCCAGCAGCTTAGGGACAGTGGGCAATCAGCCCCAGCATTTT.

The CDR3 DNA follows: TGTGCCAGCAGCCAACCGGGGACTAGATACGAGGCTGGGTTCTTC. This sequence encodes CASSQPGTRYEAGFF. This rearrangement joins TRBV4-2 to TRBJ2-1, with 8 nucleotides matching TRBD2. V was pared by 2 bases and J by 15 bases, with 15 bases of the junction left unmatched. The CDR3 has 15 residues. Germline V lookup: CDR1 LGHNA, CDR2 YNFKEQ.

V usage is TRBV7-7 and J usage is TRBJ1-3; D is perhaps TRBD1 (5 bases). The germline CDR1 and CDR2 sequences are SSHAT and FNYEAQ (reference sequence). CDR3 length equals 15 residues. V lost 2 bases and J lost 0, with 8 bases in between. The CDR3 here is CASSLSQGSGNTIYF. The CDR3 nucleotides read TGTGCCAGCAGCTTATCGCAGGGCTCTGGAAACACCATATATTTT.

This rearrangement joins TRBV19 to TRBJ1-1, with TRBD1 identical over 7 bases. The germline gives CDR1 LNHDA, CDR2 SQIVND (reference sequence). The ends lost 4 bases at V and 5 bases at J; junction bases unmatched: 4. CDR3 size: 13 residues. For the CDR3, the DNA is TGTGCCAGTAGTACCTTACAGGGGACTGAAGCTTTCTTT. As protein: CASSTLQGTEAFF.

V gene TRBV6-1 combines with J gene TRBJ1-5, with D maybe TRBD1 (6 bases). V lost 2 bases to trimming and J lost 0 bases, with 17 bases between them. In germline, CDR1 is MNHNS, CDR2 SASEGT. CDR3 length: 18 residues. The CDR3 DNA is TGTGCCAGCAGTGAACGGACAGTAGCTTTGGTTAGCAATCAGCCCCAGCATTTT. Its protein is CASSERTVALVSNQPQHF.

The gene calls are TRBV19 and TRBJ1-2; possibly TRBD1 for D (6 bases). Germline V lookup: CDR1 LNHDA, CDR2 SQIVND (reference sequence). Trimming stripped 4 bases from V and 2 bases from J, with 8 bases between. The CDR3 runs 13 residues. CDR3 residues: CASSRGHNYGYTF. CDR3 sequence (DNA): TGTGCCAGTAGTAGGGGACACAACTATGGCTACACCTTC.

The chain uses TRBV19 and TRBJ2-1; D is perhaps TRBD1 (7 bases). Trimming took off 3 bases at V and 4 bases at J, with 13 bases between the two ends. CDR1 is LNHDA and CDR2 is SQIVND in the germline V gene (reference sequence). The CDR3 covers 15 residues. The CDR3 protein is CASSIAAGGYNEQFF. CDR3 bases: TGTGCCAGTAGTATCGCGGCAGGGGGGTACAATGAGCAGTTCTTC.

The chain couples TRBV5-6 to TRBJ2-1; 9 positions agree with TRBD2. Per the germline V gene, CDR1 is SGHDT and CDR2 is YYEEEE. Trimming cost V 4 bases and J 3 bases; bases outside gene matches: 5. The length of the CDR3 is 15 residues. The DNA for the CDR3 is TGTGCCAGCAGCCACAGCGGGGGGATCTACAATGAGCAGTTCTTC. It yields the protein CASSHSGGIYNEQFF.

The chain is built from TRBV5-6 and TRBJ1-5; D ambiguous. Trimming pared 3 bases from V and 3 bases from J, leaving 10 bases between. The CDR3 runs 14 residues. Germline V gene data show CDR1 as SGHDT and CDR2 as YYEEEE. DNA for the CDR3: TGTGCCAGCAGCTCCGAGGGCGTCAATCAGCCCCAGCATTTT. Amino acid sequence: CASSSEGVNQPQHF.

Of note for this clone: Other DNA sequences in this specimen translate into the identical CDR3. V gene TRBV6-1 combines with J gene TRBJ2-2; 12 nucleotides match TRBD2. Germline V lookup: CDR1 MNHNS, CDR2 SASEGT. CDR3 length: 15 amino acids. The J segment lost 6 bases and the V segment lost 2 bases, leaving 1 base of the junction unmatched. The CDR3 protein is CASSELAGGPGELFF. CDR3 bases: TGTGCCAGCAGTGAACTAGCGGGGGGGCCCGGGGAGCTGTTTTTT.

The gene calls are TRBV28 and TRBJ1-2; D is unresolved. V was shortened by 6 bases and J by 0 bases, with 14 bases between the two germline ends. The CDR3 is 15 residues long. Germline lookup yields CDR1 MDHEN and CDR2 SYDVKM. The CDR3 bases are TGTGCCAGCAGCCGTAGCAGCTCCGCTAACTATGGCTACACCTTC. Protein product: CASSRSSSANYGYTF.

The J gene is TRBJ1-5, the V gene TRBV6-5, with a possible D match to TRBD1 (5 bases). Germline-derived CDR1 and CDR2 are MNHEY and SVGAGI. V lost 6 bases to trimming and J lost 0 bases, with 12 bases between them. The CDR3 loop spans 15 amino acids. In nucleotides, the CDR3 is TGTGCCAGCAGAGCAGGGCAATATAGCAATCAGCCCCAGCATTTT. Translation: CASRAGQYSNQPQHF.

The J gene is TRBJ2-3, the V gene TRBV29-1; no clear D. CDR1 and CDR2 from the germline V gene are SQVTM and ANQGSEA. CDR3 length: 14 residues. The germline V and J ends were trimmed by 0 bases and 5 bases, with 12 bases remaining between them. The DNA for the CDR3 is TGCAGCGTTGAAGATCTTTTAGTTGTAGATACGCAGTATTTT. Residues: CSVEDLLVVDTQYF.

This clone was observed once. At the DNA level, this CDR3 is encoded by other sequences in the same sample as well. The chain combines TRBV14 with TRBJ1-1; no clear D. The CDR3 spans 12 residues. V was clipped by 0 bases and J by 11 bases, with 10 bases between them. Germline V gene data show CDR1 as SGHDN and CDR2 as FVKESK. In DNA, the CDR3 is TGTGCCAGCAGCCAAGACTCGGCAGGCGCTTTCTTT. Translation: CASSQDSAGAFF.

This clone came up once. V and J are TRBV6-5 and TRBJ2-7; no firm D call. The germline V and J ends were trimmed by 2 bases and 1 base, with 6 bases remaining between them. Germline assignment: CDR1 MNHEY and CDR2 SVGAGI. The CDR3 is 13 amino acids. DNA for the CDR3: TGTGCCAGCAGTTACCTGACTTCCTACGAGCAGTACTTC. It yields the protein CASSYLTSYEQYF.

V usage is TRBV27 and J usage is TRBJ2-3; 7 nucleotides match TRBD1. The CDR3 loop spans 14 amino acids. In germline, CDR1 is MNHEY, CDR2 SMNVEV (reference sequence). V was clipped by 2 bases and J by 6 bases; unmatched bases: 5. The CDR3 DNA is TGTGCCAGCAGTTTAATAGGGGGCCTCGATACGCAGTATTTT. Translating it yields CASSLIGGLDTQYF.

This chain uses TRBV6-5 with TRBJ1-2; 9 bases are a match to TRBD1. Germline V CDR1 and CDR2: MNHEY, SVGAGI. This CDR3 is 12 amino acids long. The V segment lost 6 bases and the J segment 6 bases; nucleotides outside the gene matches: 2. The chain's CDR3 is CASRDRGDGYTF. Here the CDR3 DNA reads TGTGCCAGCAGGGACAGGGGAGATGGCTACACCTTC.

This rearrangement joins TRBV6-1 to TRBJ1-3; tentative D call: TRBD1 (5 bases). The CDR3 length is 15 residues. Germline V gene sequence: CDR1 MNHNS, CDR2 SASEGT. Trimming cost V 3 bases and J 0 bases, with 9 bases left between them. CDR3 coding DNA: TGTGCCAGCAGTGAGGACATCACCTCTGGAAACACCATATATTTT. This encodes CASSEDITSGNTIYF.

The chain carries TRBV4-1 and TRBJ2-5; D may be TRBD2 (5 bases). V shed 4 bases and J shed 5 bases, with 17 bases lying between them. Germline V gene sequence: CDR1 MGHRA, CDR2 YSYEKL. The CDR3 is made up of 15 amino acids. CDR3 sequence (DNA): TGCGCCAGCAGCCGAGTGCTCGGGATGGGGGAGACCCAGTACTTC. The encoded protein is CASSRVLGMGETQYF.

This clone was observed a handful of times. This CDR3 is CASSYSSESVQETQYF. The CDR3 DNA is TGTGCCAGCAGTTACTCGAGTGAGTCGGTCCAAGAGACCCAGTACTTC. The chain uses TRBV6-5 and TRBJ2-5; no definite D call. The CDR3 covers 16 residues. V dropped 0 bases and J dropped 1 base, with 12 bases sitting between them. Germline CDR1 is MNHEY and CDR2 is SVGAGI.